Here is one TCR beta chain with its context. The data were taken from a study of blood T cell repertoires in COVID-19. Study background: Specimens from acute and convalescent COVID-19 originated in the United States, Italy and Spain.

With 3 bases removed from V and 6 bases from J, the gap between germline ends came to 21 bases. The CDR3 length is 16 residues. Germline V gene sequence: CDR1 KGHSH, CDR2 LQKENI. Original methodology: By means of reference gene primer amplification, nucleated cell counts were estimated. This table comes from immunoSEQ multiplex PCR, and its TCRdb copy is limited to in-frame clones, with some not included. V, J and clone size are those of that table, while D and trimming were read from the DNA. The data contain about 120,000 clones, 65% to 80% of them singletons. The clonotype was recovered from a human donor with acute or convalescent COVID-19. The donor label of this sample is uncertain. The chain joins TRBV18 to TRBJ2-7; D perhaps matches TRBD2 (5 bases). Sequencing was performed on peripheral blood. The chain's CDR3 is CASSPIPTPRGGEQYF. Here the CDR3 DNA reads TGTGCCAGCTCACCCATCCCGACCCCTCGAGGAGGCGAGCAGTACTTC.